This T cell receptor (beta chain) was retrieved from a study of blood T cell repertoires in COVID-19. This clone was detected a few times. Some clones are missing from TCRdb's copy, which holds only in-frame ones; the method was immunoSEQ multiplex PCR. Here the sample spans approximately 260,000 clones, 84% being singletons. This sequence originates from a man between 25 and 39 years old with acute COVID-19. Sequencing used PBMCs or T cells enriched from blood (not recorded which).

CDR3 sequence: CASSQVGGGQKEQYV. The CDR3 DNA follows: TGTGCCAGCAGTCAAGTTGGCGGGGGGCAGAAAGAGCAGTACGTC. The chain is built from TRBV6-2 or TRBV6-3 and TRBJ2-7; 8 bases align to TRBD2. The CDR3 has 15 residues. V shed 5 bases and J 7 bases; nucleotides not matched to a gene: 13. CDR1 is MNHEY, CDR2 SVGEGT, per germline.